These 20 T cell receptor beta chains were sequenced from one sample in a study of T cell repertoires in cytomegalovirus infection. TCRdb ran MiXCR on the reads and lists one entry per CDR3 protein. The table has nearly 700,000 distinct CDR3 sequences, 30% to 35% seen once. The antigens of these receptors remain unknown. Sequences were derived from cultured PBMCs, sampled from culture after CMV antigen stimulation. These receptors all stem from a human donor in good health (CMV status not recorded). Some clones in this sample may be carry-over from other donors' samples.

V usage is TRBV12-3 or TRBV12-4 and J usage is TRBJ1-1; 7 bases agree with TRBD1. The junction had 16 bases not matched to a gene; V was cut back by 5 bases and J by 7 bases. The CDR3 has 16 residues. DNA of the CDR3: TGTGCCAGCAGTAGGATGGGGCAGGGGGTATCGGATGAAGCTTTCTTT. Translated, it gives CASSRMGQGVSDEAFF.

This clonotype was recorded many times. This chain connects TRBV15 to TRBJ2-1, with TRBD2 identical over 13 bases. Germline V gene data show CDR1 as LNHNV and CDR2 as YYDKDF (reference sequence). Unmatched junction bases numbered 2, after V lost 2 bases and J lost 7 bases. The length of the CDR3 is 15 residues. CDR3 bases: TGTGCCACCAGCAGATCGGGACTAGCGGGAAATGAGCAGTTCTTC. Protein product: CATSRSGLAGNEQFF.

This clonotype has only a few counts. The V and J genes are TRBV7-2 and TRBJ2-1; 12 bases map to TRBD2. Germline-derived CDR1 and CDR2 are SGHTA and FQGNSA. CDR3 size: 17 residues. The J segment lost 7 bases and the V segment lost 5 bases, leaving 12 bases of the junction unmatched. For the CDR3, the DNA is TGTGCCAGCAGCACCCCTAGCGGGGGGGCAAGGGGGAATGAGCAGTTCTTC. Its protein is CASSTPSGGARGNEQFF.

J is TRBJ2-5 and V is TRBV15; D is undetermined. Germline V CDR1 and CDR2: LNHNV, YYDKDF (reference sequence). Trimming shortened V by 5 bases and J by 4 bases, and 11 bases separated the two germline ends. This CDR3 comprises 13 residues. The CDR3 here is CATSLVAPETQYF. The CDR3 DNA reads as TGTGCCACCAGCCTGGTGGCCCCAGAGACCCAGTACTTC.

V usage is TRBV6-2 or TRBV6-3 and J usage is TRBJ2-7; 13 nucleotides agree with TRBD2. This CDR3 is 17 amino acids long. Unmatched junction bases numbered 8, after V lost 4 bases and J lost 2 bases. The germline V gene has CDR1 MNHEY and CDR2 SVGEGT. The CDR3: CASSSGLAGPDTYEQYF. CDR3 coding DNA: TGTGCCAGCAGTTCGGGACTAGCGGGACCCGACACCTACGAGCAGTACTTC.

The chain carries TRBV27 and TRBJ2-1, with TRBD2 identical over 14 bases. Trimming took 6 bases from V and 9 from J; bases not matched to a gene: 4. Germline V lookup: CDR1 MNHEY, CDR2 SMNVEV (reference sequence). The CDR3 is 14 amino acids. The DNA for the CDR3 is TGTGCCAGCAGGGGACTAGCGGGAGATCCTGAGCAGTTCTTC. Protein product: CASRGLAGDPEQFF.

This clonotype was seen only a few times. This sequence joins TRBV7-2 and TRBJ2-5; perhaps TRBD1 as D (6 bases). V gave up 3 bases and J gave up 2 bases, with 10 bases separating them. Germline values: CDR1 SGHTA, CDR2 FQGNSA. This CDR3 has 14 amino acids. The CDR3 reads CASSFRQAQETQYF. CDR3 coding DNA: TGTGCCAGCAGCTTCCGACAGGCTCAAGAGACCCAGTACTTC.

Concerning this clonotype itself: An end of the junction differs from the germline gene, which may be a read error. The chain links TRBV4-1 to TRBJ2-3; the match to TRBD2 covers 8 bases. Germline lookup yields CDR1 MGHRA and CDR2 YSYEKL. There are 17 residues in the CDR3. As DNA, the CDR3 is TGTGCCAGCAGCCAAGATTCGGGCGGGAGGAGTGAAGATACGCAGTATTTT. Its translation: CASSQDSGGRSEDTQYF.

The CDR3 DNA reads TGCAGTGCTCCCCTCCAGCCCCCGAATGAGCAGTTCTTC. This sequence encodes CSAPLQPPNEQFF. The rearrangement links TRBV20-1 to TRBJ2-1; D unclear. The CDR3 covers 13 residues. Germline assignment: CDR1 DFQATT and CDR2 SNEGSKA (reference sequence). Trimming pared 5 bases from V and 7 bases from J, leaving 15 bases between.

J is TRBJ2-3 and V is TRBV20-1; D is unresolved. This CDR3 has 13 residues. Germline CDR1 is DFQATT and CDR2 is SNEGSKA (reference sequence). Trimming took off 5 bases at V and 2 bases at J, with 11 bases between the two ends. The CDR3 loop reads CSAASPFTDTQYF. The CDR3 nucleotides read TGCAGTGCTGCATCCCCTTTCACAGATACGCAGTATTTT.

The table lists this clonotype with a few counts. This chain links TRBV27 with TRBJ2-5; either TRBD1 or TRBD2 may fit D (6 bases each). CDR1 is MNHEY, CDR2 SMNVEV, per germline (reference sequence). The CDR3 consists of 16 residues. Trimming removed 5 bases at V and 5 bases at J, with 21 bases between. The CDR3 DNA sequence: TGTGCCAGCAGTACATGGGGGGCGAGAGACCCGGAGACCCAGTACTTC. Amino acid sequence: CASSTWGARDPETQYF.

This clonotype came up a few times. The chain joins TRBV6-1 to TRBJ2-7; 9 positions agree with TRBD2. With V trimmed by 1 base and J by 3 bases, 7 bases remained unmatched. The CDR3 runs to 16 residues. CDR1 is MNHNS and CDR2 is SASEGT in the germline V gene. The CDR3 sequence: CASSEDLAGPIYEQYF. Written as DNA, the CDR3 is TGTGCCAGCAGTGAAGATCTAGCGGGGCCCATCTACGAGCAGTACTTC.

The rearrangement uses TRBV6-6 and TRBJ1-5, with D uncertain. Between the trimmed V and J ends, which lost 5 bases and 5 bases, there was a span of 10 bases. From germline, CDR1 is MNHNY and CDR2 SVGAGI (reference sequence). The CDR3 extends over 13 amino acids. The CDR3 loop is CASSLTDDQPQHF. CDR3 DNA: TGTGCCAGCAGTCTCACAGATGATCAGCCCCAGCATTTT.

The chain carries TRBV27 and TRBJ1-1; maybe TRBD1 (6 bases). V lost 4 bases, J lost 5 bases, and 20 bases lay in between. The germline CDR1 and CDR2 sequences are MNHEY and SMNVEV (reference sequence). This CDR3 comprises 16 residues. CDR3 sequence: CASSSLTGGKGTEAFF. For the CDR3, the DNA is TGTGCCAGCAGTTCGCTGACAGGTGGGAAAGGGACTGAAGCTTTCTTT.

This clonotype was counted only a few times. The chain uses TRBV6-5 and TRBJ2-3; D is undetermined. Trimming took 0 bases from V and 2 from J, leaving 9 bases between them. CDR1 and CDR2 (germline): MNHEY, SVGAGI. The CDR3 runs to 15 residues. CDR3 bases: TGTGCCAGCAGTTACTCGATACTTTTCACAGATACGCAGTATTTT. This gives the protein CASSYSILFTDTQYF.

This clonotype turned up a few times. V usage is TRBV30 and J usage is TRBJ2-1; D gene unclear. This CDR3 comprises 14 residues. The V end was cut by 3 bases, the J end by 0 bases, with 9 bases between. Per the germline V gene, CDR1 is GTSNPN and CDR2 is SVGIG (reference sequence). The CDR3 region has the DNA TGTGCCTGGAGGGGTCTGAGCTCCTACAATGAGCAGTTCTTC. Translation gives CAWRGLSSYNEQFF.

This clonotype has a handful of counts. This sequence joins TRBV28 and TRBJ1-2, with D unclear. Trimming removed 0 bases from V and 3 bases from J, with 14 bases in between. Germline V gives CDR1 MDHEN, CDR2 SYDVKM. The CDR3 covers 16 residues. The CDR3 loop is CASSLWSSAGYYGYTF. The CDR3 nucleotides are TGTGCCAGCAGTTTATGGTCCTCGGCAGGCTACTATGGCTACACCTTC.

This clonotype was seen a handful of times. The CDR3 protein is CASSQDPGLATYF. CDR3 coding DNA: TGCGCCAGCAGCCAAGACCCGGGACTAGCCACGTACTTC. This sequence joins TRBV4-3 and TRBJ2-4, with 9 bases lining up with TRBD2. The trim removed 0 bases at V and 15 bases at J, leaving 6 bases unmatched. Germline V gene lookup returns CDR1 LGHNA and CDR2 YSLEER. The CDR3 is 13 residues long.

The CDR3 coding sequence is TGCGCCAGCAGCTTGGCCGGTCAGGAGGAGACCCAGTACTTC. It is translated as CASSLAGQEETQYF. The gene calls are TRBV5-1 and TRBJ2-5, with D unresolved. Deletions cut 0 bases from V and 5 bases from J, with 11 bases between. The CDR3 covers 14 residues. Looked up from germline, CDR1 is SGHRS and CDR2 is YFSETQ.

The rearrangement joins TRBV2 to TRBJ1-4; perhaps TRBD1 as D (5 bases). The CDR3 is made up of 14 amino acids. Germline V gene lookup returns CDR1 SNHLY and CDR2 FYNNEI. Trimming removed 6 bases at V and 7 bases at J, with 15 bases between. The CDR3 sequence: CASRRQKEGEKLFF. CDR3 nucleotides: TGTGCCAGCAGAAGACAGAAAGAGGGTGAAAAACTGTTTTTT.